This TCR beta chain was sequenced during a study of blood T cell repertoires in COVID-19. Study context: COVID-19 samples, acute and convalescent, were from the United States, Italy and Spain. PBMCs, B-cell-depleted T cells, or T cells were the source of the cDNA or gDNA that made up the material.

The CDR3 covers 17 residues. CDR1 SGHNT and CDR2 YENEEA come from the germline V gene. The junction had 4 bases not matched to a gene; V was cut back by 0 bases and J by 1 base. In the original analysis: For nucleated cells, counts were estimated from reference gene primer amplification. TCRdb's copy holds only in-frame clones and misses some; the assay was immunoSEQ multiplex PCR. That table is the source of V, J and clone size, and D and trimming were worked out from the DNA. The sample lists fewer than 150,000 clones, approximately 86% occurring once. The sample taken for sequencing was peripheral blood. The TCR originated in a woman aged 45-65 years who had recovered from COVID-19. The gene calls are TRBV11-3 and TRBJ2-2; 8 positions agree with TRBD2. Here the CDR3 reads CASSLDPSGRNTGELFF. CDR3 in DNA: TGTGCCAGCAGCTTAGATCCGAGCGGGAGGAACACCGGGGAGCTGTTTTTT.